A single sample gave rise to the 26 T cell receptor beta chains below, sequenced in a study of T cell repertoires in cytomegalovirus infection. MiXCR was run by TCRdb on the reads, yielding one entry per CDR3 protein. The data show about a million distinct CDR3 sequences, roughly 31% seen once. Their cognate antigens are unknown. The sequenced sample was cultured CD8+ T cells from PBMCs, obtained from culture after CMV antigen stimulation. These receptors originate from a human donor in good health (CMV status not recorded). Some clones in this sample may be carry-over from other donors' samples.

The V call is TRBV6-1, the J call TRBJ2-5; 7 nucleotides agree with TRBD2. The ends lost 5 bases at V and 2 bases at J; junction bases unmatched: 11. CDR1 MNHNS and CDR2 SASEGT come from the germline V gene. This CDR3 is 16 amino acids long. The chain's CDR3 is CASSPFRGVSQETQYF. In DNA, the CDR3 is TGTGCCAGCAGTCCTTTCCGGGGGGTCAGTCAAGAGACCCAGTACTTC.

This clonotype showed up just a few times. This chain links TRBV7-8 with TRBJ2-1; 7 positions match TRBD2. V lost 5 bases and J lost 2; bases outside the gene matches: 9. The CDR3 loop spans 16 amino acids. Germline V CDR1 and CDR2: SGHVS, FQNEAQ. In DNA, the CDR3 is TGTGCCAGCAGCAAAGGGCGGGGGAGGCCCTACAATGAGCAGTTCTTC. It translates to CASSKGRGRPYNEQFF.

The J gene is TRBJ2-5, the V gene TRBV7-9, with 12 bases lining up with TRBD2. The CDR3 is 15 amino acids. J was trimmed by 1 base and V by 7 bases; bases with no gene match: 4. Germline lookup yields CDR1 SEHNR and CDR2 FQNEAQ (reference sequence). The CDR3 spells CASTLTSGGQETQYF. The CDR3 DNA is TGTGCCAGCACCCTGACTAGCGGGGGCCAAGAGACCCAGTACTTC.

Turning to this clonotype: Given a much more abundant clone one base away, this may be a read error. The V and J genes are TRBV7-6 and TRBJ2-3, with D unclear. Germline CDR1 reads SGHVS; CDR2 reads FNYEAQ. The CDR3 runs to 13 residues. Written as DNA, the CDR3 is TGTACCAGCAGCTCCCTGAGCACAGATACGCAGTATTTT. Translation gives CTSSSLSTDTQYF.

J is TRBJ1-2 and V is TRBV10-3; 8 bases match TRBD1. CDR1 is ENHRY, CDR2 SYGVKD, per germline. CDR3 length: 19 residues. V gave up 7 bases and J gave up 4 bases; unmatched junction bases: 23. Here the CDR3 reads CAIKSAVVGQGGVGYGYTF. In nucleotides, the CDR3 is TGTGCCATCAAGTCAGCCGTCGTCGGACAGGGAGGGGTAGGCTATGGCTACACCTTC.

The chain has TRBV20-1 and TRBJ1-5; 7 bases match TRBD1. The CDR3 has 13 amino acids. Germline-derived CDR1 and CDR2 are DFQATT and SNEGSKA (reference sequence). The junction had 3 bases not matched to a gene; V was cut back by 6 bases and J by 1 base. The chain's CDR3 is CSANRGSNQPQHF. As DNA, the CDR3 is TGCAGTGCGAACAGGGGAAGCAATCAGCCCCAGCATTTT.

This clonotype occurred a few times. This chain links TRBV27 with TRBJ1-5; possible D gene TRBD1, 6 bases. Germline values: CDR1 MNHEY, CDR2 SMNVEV (reference sequence). The V gene lost 6 bases and the J gene lost 4 bases, with 13 bases spanning the gap. The length of the CDR3 is 14 residues. CDR3 DNA: TGTGCCAGCAGCTCCGGGGGCCCGAATCAGCCCCAGCATTTT. Amino acid sequence: CASSSGGPNQPQHF.

Ten or more counts support this clonotype. The chain combines TRBV7-2 with TRBJ2-3; 12 positions match TRBD2. CDR1 is SGHTA, CDR2 FQGNSA, per germline. V dropped 2 bases and J dropped 2; count of bases not matched to a gene: 5. The CDR3 is made up of 17 amino acids. The DNA for the CDR3 is TGTGCCAGCAGCTTACGACTAGCGGGGGCCTCCACAGATACGCAGTATTTT. Translated: CASSLRLAGASTDTQYF.

The rearrangement joins TRBV5-4 to TRBJ2-7; 11 bases are a match to TRBD1. This CDR3 comprises 16 residues. The V gene's germline CDR1 is SGHNT and CDR2 YYREEE (reference sequence). Trimming at V came to 0 bases and at J to 7 bases, leaving 9 bases not matched to a gene. CDR3 protein: CASSLGGQGDPSEQYF. CDR3 nucleotides: TGTGCCAGCAGCTTGGGGGGACAGGGGGACCCTAGTGAGCAGTACTTC.

V usage is TRBV11-2 and J usage is TRBJ2-5, with TRBD2 as a possible D gene (6 bases). The CDR3 totals 12 residues. The germline V gene has CDR1 SGHAT and CDR2 FQNNGV. V dropped 5 bases and J dropped 6 bases, with 10 bases sitting between them. CDR3 coding DNA: TGTGCCAGCAGCCTGGGGGGAAAGACCCAGTACTTC. Residues: CASSLGGKTQYF.

This clonotype was counted many times. The V and J genes are TRBV7-9 and TRBJ2-4; 8 bases fit TRBD1. The CDR3 length is 16 residues. V dropped 5 bases and J dropped 0; count of bases not matched to a gene: 6. CDR1 and CDR2 from the germline V gene are SEHNR and FQNEAQ (reference sequence). CDR3 nucleotides: TGTGCCAGCAGCCCCCCGACAGGGGTAGCCAAAAACATTCAGTACTTC. Translating it yields CASSPPTGVAKNIQYF.

This clonotype came up a few times. The chain has TRBV6-5 and TRBJ1-4; no clear D. Trimming left V 5 bases short and J 8 bases short, with 9 bases between. This CDR3 region has 12 residues. CDR1 is MNHEY and CDR2 is SVGAGI in the germline V gene. CDR3 DNA: TGTGCCAGCAGTCGACCCGGGGAAAAACTGTTTTTT. Translating gives CASSRPGEKLFF.

Remarks on this clonotype: The junction does not match germline at one end; this may be a read error. The genes are TRBV7-8 and TRBJ1-6, with 7 positions matching TRBD1. CDR1 is SGHVS and CDR2 is FQNEAQ in the germline V gene. The CDR3 has 13 residues. The CDR3, as DNA: TGTGCCAGCACCTTAGGGGGCCCTTCACCCCTCCACTTT. This sequence encodes CASTLGGPSPLHF.

This clonotype was picked up a small number of times. V and J are TRBV20-1 and TRBJ1-2; D gene ambiguous. The CDR3 loop spans 13 amino acids. Germline CDR1 reads DFQATT; CDR2 reads SNEGSKA (reference sequence). Trimming took 6 bases from V and 4 from J, leaving 15 bases between them. This chain's CDR3 is CSATRADSYGYTF. For the CDR3, the DNA is TGCAGTGCGACCAGAGCGGATTCCTATGGCTACACCTTC.

The CDR3 loop reads CATSRGSTGPNYGYTF. The CDR3 DNA is TGTGCCACCTCCAGGGGATCGACAGGGCCTAACTATGGCTACACCTTC. This chain joins TRBV27 and TRBJ1-2; 7 nucleotides align to TRBD1. Per germline, CDR1 MNHEY and CDR2 SMNVEV (reference sequence). The CDR3 length is 16 residues. V dropped 10 bases and J dropped 0; count of bases not matched to a gene: 14.

The rearrangement joins TRBV28 to TRBJ2-3; TRBD1 might be the D (5 bases). The length of the CDR3 is 15 residues. Germline V gene lookup returns CDR1 MDHEN and CDR2 SYDVKM. V lost 3 bases and J lost 1, with 11 bases in between. The CDR3 bases are TGTGCCAGCAGTTTCAAGGGGTTCGGCACAGATACGCAGTATTTT. Translating it yields CASSFKGFGTDTQYF.

This clonotype was seen a handful of times. This sequence joins TRBV7-9 and TRBJ2-7, with D possibly matching TRBD2 (6 bases). The CDR3 loop spans 17 amino acids. Germline lookup yields CDR1 SEHNR and CDR2 FQNEAQ (reference sequence). V was trimmed by 1 base and J by 4 bases, leaving 20 bases between them. The CDR3 coding sequence is TGTGCCAGCAGCTTAGTGGAGGGGAAGGACCCCGGGTACGAGCAGTACGTC. It specifies CASSLVEGKDPGYEQYV.

This CDR3 reads CASSEFGESYNEQFF. The CDR3 DNA follows: TGTGCCAGCAGTGAATTCGGGGAATCCTACAATGAGCAGTTCTTC. The chain couples TRBV6-1 to TRBJ2-1; D is perhaps TRBD2 (5 bases). CDR1 and CDR2 from the germline V gene are MNHNS and SASEGT. V lost 2 bases to trimming and J lost 1 base, with 9 bases between them. This CDR3 spans 15 amino acids.

The chain recombines TRBV6-2 or TRBV6-3 with TRBJ1-1; the D is unclear. V lost 8 bases to trimming and J lost 4 bases, with 14 bases between them. This CDR3 comprises 13 residues. In germline, CDR1 is MNHEY, CDR2 SVGEGT. The CDR3: CASGIAGFTEAFF. DNA for the CDR3: TGTGCCAGCGGGATTGCGGGCTTCACTGAAGCTTTCTTT.

This chain links TRBV6-6 with TRBJ2-2; D is uncertain. The germline CDR1 and CDR2 sequences are MNHNY and SVGAGI (reference sequence). There are 16 residues in the CDR3. V was pared by 2 bases and J by 1 base, with 11 bases between. In DNA, the CDR3 is TGTGCCAGCAGTTACCTACCCTTTGGGAACACCGGGGAGCTGTTTTTT. Protein product: CASSYLPFGNTGELFF.

The chain employs TRBV7-8 and TRBJ1-5, with D possibly TRBD1 on 6 matching bases. V was cut by 7 bases and J by 3 bases, with 16 bases left in between. CDR3 length: 15 residues. Germline loops: CDR1 SGHVS, CDR2 FQNEAQ. CDR3 nucleotide sequence: TGTGCCAGCACCCACGGGGGCGGCGACAATCAGCCCCAGCATTTT. Translation: CASTHGGGDNQPQHF.

The genes are TRBV7-8 and TRBJ1-5; TRBD1 matches at 8 bases. V shed 4 bases, J shed 10 bases, and the junction held 3 bases outside the gene matches. Germline V gives CDR1 SGHVS, CDR2 FQNEAQ. This CDR3 is built from 12 residues. CDR3 in DNA: TGTGCCAGCAGCTCAGACAGGGGACCCCAGCATTTT. Its translation is CASSSDRGPQHF.

The chain couples TRBV7-9 to TRBJ2-5; unclear D gene. The CDR3 runs 13 residues. Trimming stripped 1 base from V and 2 bases from J, with 5 bases between. The germline V gene encodes CDR1 SEHNR and CDR2 FQNEAQ (reference sequence). The CDR3 DNA reads as TGTGCCAGCAGCTTAGAGAGTCAAGAGACCCAGTACTTC. Translation: CASSLESQETQYF.

There are a few counts of this clonotype. J is TRBJ1-5 and V is TRBV28; the D is unclear. CDR1 is MDHEN, CDR2 SYDVKM, per germline. The CDR3 loop spans 15 amino acids. V was cut by 6 bases and J by 4 bases, with 16 bases left in between. In DNA form, the CDR3 reads TGTGCCAGCAGGTTTTACAGTGGACCAAATCAGCCCCAGCATTTT. Translated: CASRFYSGPNQPQHF.

Of note for this clonotype: The junction departs from the called germline gene at one end, perhaps through a read error. The rearrangement links TRBV5-5 to TRBJ2-1, with 7 bases lining up with TRBD1. Germline loops: CDR1 SGHKS, CDR2 YYEKEE (reference sequence). There are 14 residues in the CDR3. CDR3 coding DNA: TGTGTCAGCAGCCCGAACAGGGGAAGGAATGAGCAGTTCTTC. Its protein is CVSSPNRGRNEQFF.

The V gene is TRBV12-3 or TRBV12-4, the J gene TRBJ1-5, with TRBD1 as a possible D gene (5 bases). V was cut by 3 bases and J by 6 bases, with 15 bases left in between. This CDR3 is 15 amino acids long. CDR3 in amino acids: CASSFSRVTTQPQHF. Here the CDR3 DNA reads TGTGCCAGCAGTTTTTCCAGGGTAACAACTCAGCCCCAGCATTTT.